Listed here is a single T cell receptor (beta chain). The target antigen is unknown. This specimen belongs to a study of cytotoxic CD8 clonotypes in ibrutinib-treated CLL. Trimming shortened V by 4 bases and J by 6 bases, and 17 bases separated the two germline ends. CDR3 size: 15 residues. CDR1 is SGHRS and CDR2 is YFSETQ in the germline V gene. Measured with immunoSEQ multiplex PCR; TCRdb has only the in-frame clones, and not every one. This table has 200,000 or so clones, roughly 73% appearing once. General study results and limits: Public clonotypes (which were uncommon) either contracted or remained stable on treatment.

Sample: PBMCs, taken after 12 months of ibrutinib treatment. The sequence was obtained from a human donor with chronic lymphocytic leukemia. This rearrangement joins TRBV5-1 to TRBJ2-1; perhaps TRBD2 as D (6 bases). In DNA, the CDR3 is TGCGCCAGCAGCGGAGCGGGCCAAAACCCCAATGAGCAGTTCTTC. Translating gives CASSGAGQNPNEQFF.